Listed below are T cell receptor beta chains from one sample, sequenced in a study of shared T cell receptors in the human thymus. Clones were read by immunoSEQ multiplex PCR, and TCRdb kept only the in-frame ones, dropping some. The data hold around 730,000 clones, with 70% to 90% observed a single time. These records were also assigned to another study, of human thymus T cells.

Specimen: thymocytes. The receptors derive from a girl under three years old with a congenital heart defect. The CDR3 runs from the conserved cysteine through the conserved F or W. A D gene is named only where the DNA matches it firmly. Clone size is not always given. Where it is, it says once, few, many or a class for expanded clones.

v_gene	j_gene	abundance	d_gene	CDR3aa	CDR3nt
TRBV10-3	TRBJ1-2	-	-	CAIVAETNYGYTF	TGTGCCATCGTGGCGGAGACTAACTATGGCTACACCTTC
TRBV6-5	TRBJ1-2	few	-	CASRDRGYGYTF	TGTGCCAGCAGGGATCGAGGCTATGGCTACACCTTC
TRBV6-5	TRBJ2-1	-	-	CASSTGQNYNEQFF	TGTGCCAGCAGCACTGGACAGAACTACAATGAGCAGTTCTTC
TRBV7-9	TRBJ1-2	-	TRBD1	CASSLKPDRGPYLF	TGTGCCAGCAGCCTGAAACCCGACAGGGGGCCATATCTCTTC
TRBV5-4	TRBJ2-3	once	TRBD1	CASQDRETSTDTQYF	TGTGCCAGCCAAGACAGGGAAACTAGCACAGATACGCAGTATTTT
TRBV11-2	TRBJ1-1	-	-	CASSLAFIVPGGGETEAFF	TGTGCCAGCAGCTTAGCATTTATTGTCCCGGGAGGGGGGGAAACTGAAGCTTTCTTT
TRBV27	TRBJ1-6	-	-	CASSPWTRFASPLHF	TGTGCCAGCAGTCCTTGGACACGTTTCGCTTCACCCCTCCACTTT
TRBV6-5	TRBJ1-2	-	-	CASRADYGYTF	TGTGCCAGCAGGGCCGACTATGGCTACACCTTC
TRBV4-1	TRBJ1-6	-	TRBD1	CASSRRDRSSPPHF	TGCGCCAGCAGCCGCCGGGACAGGAGCTCACCCCCCCACTTT
TRBV7-3	TRBJ2-1	-	TRBD1	CASSPPDRDHEQFF	TGTGCCAGCAGCCCTCCGGACAGGGACCATGAGCAGTTCTTC
TRBV6-7	TRBJ1-6	-	TRBD1	CASSTPRIRRGHPNSPLHF	TGTGCCAGCAGTACCCCCCGAATACGCAGGGGGCATCCCAATTCACCCCTCCACTTT
TRBV27	TRBJ2-5	-	-	CATAGNHQETQYF	TGTGCCACCGCCGGGAACCACCAAGAGACCCAGTACTTC
TRBV5-5	TRBJ1-5	-	-	CASSWNRDQPQHF	TGTGCCAGCAGCTGGAACAGGGATCAGCCCCAGCATTTT
TRBV29-1	TRBJ1-4	-	-	CSVHRRSTNEKLFF	TGCAGCGTTCACCGGCGGTCAACTAATGAAAAACTGTTTTTT
TRBV5-1	TRBJ2-1	-	TRBD2	CASSLGAGAGEQFF	TGCGCCAGCAGCTTGGGAGCGGGGGCGGGTGAGCAGTTCTTC
TRBV4-3	TRBJ1-2	-	TRBD1	CASSQEGTGRRYGYTF	TGCGCCAGCAGCCAAGAAGGGACAGGGAGAAGATATGGCTACACCTTC
TRBV9	TRBJ2-2	-	TRBD2	CASSGSGLAGNTGELFF	TGTGCCAGCAGCGGATCAGGACTAGCGGGGAACACCGGGGAGCTGTTTTTT
TRBV2	TRBJ2-4	-	-	CASSSTRQLAKNIQYF	TGTGCCAGCAGTTCCACCAGACAGCTAGCCAAAAACATTCAGTACTTC
TRBV7-6	TRBJ2-5	-	TRBD1	CASSRRGQGSETQYF	TGTGCCAGCAGCCGCAGGGGACAGGGATCCGAGACCCAGTACTTC
TRBV12-5	TRBJ2-7	few	TRBD1	CASGLAPPQGVPYEQYF	TGTGCTAGTGGTTTGGCCCCCCCCCAGGGGGTTCCCTACGAGCAGTACTTC